The rows below give T cell receptor beta chains drawn from one sample of a study of cytomegalovirus exposure and HLA in healthy donors. Sequencing was performed with immunoSEQ multiplex PCR; in TCRdb, only in-frame clones are kept and a portion is missing. The table records more than 150,000 clones, 75% to 85% of them present only once. The source material was PBMCs. Receptors were obtained from a boy aged 5-17 years in good health and CMV-seronegative. The CDR3 runs from the conserved cysteine through the conserved F or W. The D gene is left open where the match is weak. Not every row has a clone size; where given, it reads once, few, many or a size class.

d_gene: .
v_gene: TRBV6-5
abundance: few
j_gene: TRBJ1-1
CDR3nt: TGTGCCAGCAGTGTGGGAGACACTGAAGCTTTCTTT
CDR3aa: CASSVGDTEAFF

d_gene: .
v_gene: TRBV7-9
abundance: .
j_gene: TRBJ1-1
CDR3nt: TGTGCCAGCAGCTTAAACAGAGAAGCTTTCTTT
CDR3aa: CASSLNREAFF

d_gene: .
v_gene: TRBV6-1
abundance: .
j_gene: TRBJ2-7
CDR3nt: TGTGCCATCGGACAGCTGCCTGTCTACTCCTACGAGCAGTACTTC
CDR3aa: CAIGQLPVYSYEQYF

d_gene: TRBD2
v_gene: TRBV5-4
abundance: .
j_gene: TRBJ2-1
CDR3nt: TGTGCCAGCAGCGGGGGGACTAGCGGAACCCAAGATGAGCAGTTCTTC
CDR3aa: CASSGGTSGTQDEQFF

d_gene: TRBD2
v_gene: TRBV29-1
abundance: .
j_gene: TRBJ2-3
CDR3nt: TGCAGCGTGGGGACTAGCGGGAGAGTGGGGGCAGATACGCAGTATTTT
CDR3aa: CSVGTSGRVGADTQYF

d_gene: .
v_gene: TRBV11-2
abundance: few
j_gene: TRBJ1-5
CDR3nt: TGTGCCAGCAGCTTGGAGGGGTATAGCAATCAGCCCCAGCATTTT
CDR3aa: CASSLEGYSNQPQHF

d_gene: .
v_gene: TRBV19
abundance: few
j_gene: TRBJ1-5
CDR3nt: TGTGCCAGTCAAAAGGGGGGGAATCAGCCCCAGCATTTT
CDR3aa: CASQKGGNQPQHF

d_gene: TRBD1
v_gene: TRBV2
abundance: once
j_gene: TRBJ1-5
CDR3nt: TGTGCCAGCAGCCCGACAGGGGGCGGCAATCAGCCCCAGCATTTT
CDR3aa: CASSPTGGGNQPQHF

d_gene: TRBD1
v_gene: TRBV5-1
abundance: .
j_gene: TRBJ2-7
CDR3nt: TGCGCCAGCAGCTTGGAAGGACAGGAACCCTACGAGCAGTACTTC
CDR3aa: CASSLEGQEPYEQYF

d_gene: .
v_gene: TRBV6-6
abundance: .
j_gene: TRBJ1-1
CDR3nt: TGTGCCAGCAGCTACCCCGGGACAAAAATCGGCCCTGAAGCTTTCTTT
CDR3aa: CASSYPGTKIGPEAFF

d_gene: .
v_gene: TRBV19
abundance: few
j_gene: TRBJ1-2
CDR3nt: TGTGCCAGTAGCTTCAGGGCCCAGCTCGATGGCTACACCTTC
CDR3aa: CASSFRAQLDGYTF

d_gene: .
v_gene: TRBV7-9
abundance: once
j_gene: TRBJ2-7
CDR3nt: TGTGCCAGCCGGGGTCTAGAAACGGAGCAGTACTTC
CDR3aa: CASRGLETEQYF

d_gene: .
v_gene: TRBV7-2
abundance: .
j_gene: TRBJ1-1
CDR3nt: TGTGCCAGCAGCTTAGAGTGGGCAGGGGTGACAGCTGAAGCTTTCTTT
CDR3aa: CASSLEWAGVTAEAFF

d_gene: .
v_gene: TRBV7-3
abundance: .
j_gene: TRBJ1-4
CDR3nt: TGTGCCAGCAGCCTCGGAGGGACGGGTAATGAAAAACTGTTTTTT
CDR3aa: CASSLGGTGNEKLFF

d_gene: .
v_gene: TRBV5-4
abundance: .
j_gene: TRBJ1-1
CDR3nt: TGTGCCAGCAGCTTTACAGGTATTGAAGCTTTCTTT
CDR3aa: CASSFTGIEAFF

d_gene: .
v_gene: TRBV19
abundance: .
j_gene: TRBJ2-7
CDR3nt: TGTGCCAGTGTCGACAGGTCTTACGAGCAGTACTTC
CDR3aa: CASVDRSYEQYF

d_gene: TRBD2
v_gene: TRBV7-2
abundance: .
j_gene: TRBJ2-5
CDR3nt: TGTGCCAGCAGCTGGCGGGGGGCTCTCCAAGAGACCCAGTACTTC
CDR3aa: CASSWRGALQETQYF

d_gene: .
v_gene: TRBV19
abundance: .
j_gene: TRBJ1-1
CDR3nt: TGTGCCAGTAGCCCTTCCCCACCCCCAGGGAACACTGAAGCTTTCTTT
CDR3aa: CASSPSPPPGNTEAFF

d_gene: .
v_gene: TRBV19
abundance: .
j_gene: TRBJ1-5
CDR3nt: TGTGCCAGTAGTATATCCAGTCATCAGCCCCAGCATTTT
CDR3aa: CASSISSHQPQHF

d_gene: TRBD1
v_gene: TRBV19
abundance: .
j_gene: TRBJ1-2
CDR3nt: TGTGCCAGTAGGGACTCGGACAGGAGCCATGGCTACACCTTC
CDR3aa: CASRDSDRSHGYTF

d_gene: .
v_gene: TRBV30
abundance: .
j_gene: TRBJ2-7
CDR3nt: TGTGCCTGGAGTCTGGGTGTCACGGGGACCTACGAGCAGTACTTC
CDR3aa: CAWSLGVTGTYEQYF

d_gene: TRBD1
v_gene: TRBV30
abundance: .
j_gene: TRBJ1-2
CDR3nt: TGTGCCTGGAGTGTTAAGGGGGCAACTAACTATGGCTACACCTTC
CDR3aa: CAWSVKGATNYGYTF

d_gene: TRBD1
v_gene: TRBV4-2
abundance: .
j_gene: TRBJ1-6
CDR3nt: TGTGCCAGCAGCCAAGACGGGCAGGGGGACTCACCCCTCCACTTT
CDR3aa: CASSQDGQGDSPLHF

d_gene: .
v_gene: TRBV30
abundance: .
j_gene: TRBJ1-1
CDR3nt: TGTTCCTGGAATGCGGGACTCCTGAACACTGAAGCTTTCTTT
CDR3aa: CSWNAGLLNTEAFF

d_gene: .
v_gene: TRBV4-2
abundance: .
j_gene: TRBJ1-6
CDR3nt: TGTGCCAGCAGCCAAGATGGGCAGGGGAATTCACCCCTCCACTTT
CDR3aa: CASSQDGQGNSPLHF

d_gene: TRBD1
v_gene: TRBV19
abundance: .
j_gene: TRBJ1-1
CDR3nt: TGTGCCAGTAGTCGACAGGGCAAAATGAACACTGAAGCTTTCTTT
CDR3aa: CASSRQGKMNTEAFF

d_gene: TRBD2
v_gene: TRBV4-2
abundance: .
j_gene: TRBJ2-1
CDR3nt: TGTGCCAGCAGCCAGCCCGGGGGGGCTGAGCAGTTCTTC
CDR3aa: CASSQPGGAEQFF

d_gene: .
v_gene: TRBV5-1
abundance: .
j_gene: TRBJ2-7
CDR3nt: TGCGCCAGCAGCTTGGCCCAGGGGTCCTCCTACGAGCAGTACTTC
CDR3aa: CASSLAQGSSYEQYF

d_gene: TRBD1
v_gene: TRBV11-2
abundance: .
j_gene: TRBJ1-2
CDR3nt: TGTGCCAGCAGCTCACAGGGGGCTCTGGGCTACACCTTC
CDR3aa: CASSSQGALGYTF

d_gene: .
v_gene: TRBV14
abundance: .
j_gene: TRBJ1-4
CDR3nt: TGTGCCAGCAGCCAGGCCTCTGAAAAACTGTTTTTT
CDR3aa: CASSQASEKLFF

d_gene: .
v_gene: TRBV5-6
abundance: .
j_gene: TRBJ1-3
CDR3nt: TGTGCCAGCAGTCTTGACAGATCTGGAAACACCATATATTTT
CDR3aa: CASSLDRSGNTIYF

d_gene: TRBD1
v_gene: TRBV15
abundance: .
j_gene: TRBJ1-4
CDR3nt: TGTGCCACCAGCAGGGAGGGACAGGGCATTGAAAAACTGTTTTTT
CDR3aa: CATSREGQGIEKLFF

d_gene: .
v_gene: TRBV11-2
abundance: .
j_gene: TRBJ1-2
CDR3nt: TGTGCCAGCACCCGATTTGGAACAGCCCATTTAGGCTACACCTTC
CDR3aa: CASTRFGTAHLGYTF

d_gene: .
v_gene: TRBV6-1
abundance: few
j_gene: TRBJ1-1
CDR3nt: TGTGCCAGCAGGTTGAAAACTAACACTGAAGCTTTCTTT
CDR3aa: CASRLKTNTEAFF

d_gene: TRBD2
v_gene: TRBV11-2
abundance: once
j_gene: TRBJ2-1
CDR3nt: TGTGCCAGCAGCTTAGACGCCCAGACTAGCGGGCCGAGGGATGAGCAGTTCTTC
CDR3aa: CASSLDAQTSGPRDEQFF

d_gene: TRBD1
v_gene: TRBV30
abundance: once
j_gene: TRBJ1-2
CDR3nt: TGTGCCGGAAGGGGACAGAGCTATGGCTACACCTTC
CDR3aa: CAGRGQSYGYTF

d_gene: .
v_gene: TRBV21-1
abundance: .
j_gene: TRBJ2-7
CDR3nt: TGTGCCAGCAGCAAGGGGACAGTAGCCCCCGAGTACGAGCAGTACTTC
CDR3aa: CASSKGTVAPEYEQYF

d_gene: TRBD1
v_gene: TRBV19
abundance: .
j_gene: TRBJ2-3
CDR3nt: TGTGCCAGTGGGAGGGACAGGGGCACAGATACGCAGTATTTT
CDR3aa: CASGRDRGTDTQYF

d_gene: .
v_gene: TRBV9
abundance: few
j_gene: TRBJ1-2
CDR3nt: TGTGCCAGCAGCGCCGATTATCGGGGAAGTGGTGGCTACACCTTC
CDR3aa: CASSADYRGSGGYTF

d_gene: TRBD2
v_gene: TRBV11-1
abundance: .
j_gene: TRBJ2-1
CDR3nt: TGTGCCAGCAGCCCGGGGACTAGGGGCTACAATGAGCAGTTCTTC
CDR3aa: CASSPGTRGYNEQFF

d_gene: .
v_gene: TRBV11-1
abundance: .
j_gene: TRBJ1-1
CDR3nt: TGTGCCAGCAGCTTAGGGACAGTCACTGAAGCTTTCTTT
CDR3aa: CASSLGTVTEAFF